A single sample gave rise to the 28 T cell receptor beta chains below, sequenced in a study of CD8 T cells in Susac syndrome. Random hexamers were used to reverse transcribe the RNA input (0.5 to 1 ug). One entry per CDR3 protein, called by TCRdb with MiXCR from the immunoSEQ multiplex PCR reads. The table includes some 150,000 distinct CDR3 sequences, approximately 94% detected once. Sequencing was performed on CD4+ T cells from PBMCs. The receptor source for this set is a human donor with Susac syndrome.

The V call is TRBV1, the J call TRBJ1-3; TRBD1 was called by the table and not checked on the DNA. TRBV1 is a pseudogene. CDR3 length equals 15 residues. The CDR3, as DNA: TGCACCAGCAGCCAAGTAGGCAGGGGAGGAAACACCATATATTTT. As protein: CTSSQVGRGGNTIYF.

The CDR3 coding sequence is TGCGCCAGCAGCCAACCCCTAGCGGGGGGAGGAAAGACCCAGTACTTC. It specifies CASSQPLAGGGKTQYF. This chain joins TRBV4-1 and TRBJ2-5; 11 positions agree with TRBD2. The CDR3 consists of 16 residues. J gave up 6 bases and V 2 bases, and 8 bases lay outside the gene matches. Germline CDR1 and CDR2: MGHRA and YSYEKL.

The chain couples TRBV6-6 to TRBJ2-1, with 7 bases that match TRBD2. Looked up from germline, CDR1 is MNHNY and CDR2 is SVGAGI (reference sequence). V dropped 6 bases and J dropped 9; count of bases not matched to a gene: 5. CDR3 length: 12 residues. The CDR3 sequence is CASSREGSEQFF. The CDR3 region has the DNA TGTGCCAGCAGCAGGGAGGGGAGTGAGCAGTTCTTC.

The chain employs TRBV6-5 and TRBJ2-7; D might be TRBD1 (6 bases). This CDR3 is 14 amino acids long. V lost 6 bases and J lost 8, with 20 bases in between. CDR1 MNHEY and CDR2 SVGAGI come from the germline V gene. The CDR3: CASSRDTGRTQQYF. In DNA form, the CDR3 reads TGTGCCAGCAGCCGGGACACCGGCCGGACTCAGCAGTACTTC.

This chain's CDR3 is CSARAGTENQPQHF. The CDR3 DNA reads as TGCAGTGCTCGAGCCGGGACAGAGAATCAGCCCCAGCATTTT. This sequence joins TRBV20-1 and TRBJ1-5, with 7 bases aligning to TRBD1. V was pared by 5 bases and J by 4 bases, with 8 bases of the junction left unmatched. Per the germline V gene, CDR1 is DFQATT and CDR2 is SNEGSKA (reference sequence). CDR3 length: 14 amino acids.

V usage is TRBV4-1 and J usage is TRBJ2-7, with D perhaps matching TRBD2 (6 bases). V shed 0 bases and J shed 0 bases, with 9 bases lying between them. Germline V gene data show CDR1 as MGHRA and CDR2 as YSYEKL. CDR3 length: 15 amino acids. CDR3 DNA: TGCGCCAGCAGCCAAGATGCGGGGATCTCCTACGAGCAGTACTTC. Amino acid sequence: CASSQDAGISYEQYF.

The genes are TRBV9 and TRBJ2-3; D not resolved. This CDR3 comprises 16 residues. Germline V CDR1 and CDR2: SGDLS, YYNGEE. V shed 0 bases and J shed 4 bases, with 15 bases lying between them. This CDR3 is CASSVVIDPTADTQYF. The CDR3 DNA reads TGTGCCAGCAGCGTAGTGATCGACCCCACGGCAGATACGCAGTATTTT.

V is TRBV3-1 and J is TRBJ1-2; 7 bases line up with TRBD1. V shed 4 bases and J 6 bases; nucleotides not matched to a gene: 5. Looked up from germline, CDR1 is LGHDT and CDR2 is YNNKEL (reference sequence). The CDR3 is made up of 13 amino acids. The DNA for the CDR3 is TGTGCCAGCAGCCCACAGGGGAGGGATGGCTACACCTTC. It translates to CASSPQGRDGYTF.

As for this clonotype: Relative to the germline gene, one junction end is altered; a read error may explain this. V and J are TRBV20-1 and TRBJ2-5; 10 nucleotides agree with TRBD2. Germline V gives CDR1 DFQATT, CDR2 SNEGSKA (reference sequence). This CDR3 has 13 amino acids. The DNA of the CDR3 is TGCAGTCCTAGCGGGAGAGTTCAAGAGACCCAGTACTTC. Protein: CSPSGRVQETQYF.

This chain joins TRBV24-1 and TRBJ2-2; D gene uncertain. Trimming took off 2 bases at V and 4 bases at J, with 16 bases between the two ends. Germline loops: CDR1 KGHDR, CDR2 SFDVKD. The CDR3 has 17 residues. The DNA for the CDR3 is TGTGCCACCAGTGATTCGAAACCCACAACGGCCACCGGGGAGCTGTTTTTT. Translation: CATSDSKPTTATGELFF.

In DNA form, the CDR3 reads TGCGCCAGCAGCCTCTCGGCGGGAGAGCCAGATACGCAGTATTTT. Protein sequence: CASSLSAGEPDTQYF. V and J are TRBV5-1 and TRBJ2-3; 7 bases match TRBD2. V lost 4 bases and J lost 4; bases outside the gene matches: 9. The CDR3 loop spans 15 amino acids. Germline lookup yields CDR1 SGHRS and CDR2 YFSETQ.

This sequence joins TRBV4-1 and TRBJ2-1, with 9 bases lining up with TRBD1. Per germline, CDR1 MGHRA and CDR2 YSYEKL. V trimming: 6 bases; J trimming: 5 bases; junction bases outside the gene matches: 2. The CDR3 is 13 amino acids. The CDR3 DNA is TGCGCCAGCAGGCGGACAGGGGACAATGAGCAGTTCTTC. Its translation: CASRRTGDNEQFF.

In this sample, this clonotype turned up once. The genes are TRBV12-3 or TRBV12-4 and TRBJ1-5; 11 bases are a match to TRBD1. This CDR3 contains 17 residues. V lost 5 bases and J lost 0; bases outside the gene matches: 6. CDR3 loop: CASSPGQGVDSNQPQHF. CDR3 in DNA: TGTGCCAGCAGTCCGGGACAGGGGGTTGATAGCAATCAGCCCCAGCATTTT.

Worth noting for this clonotype: The germline gene is not matched at one end of the junction; a read error may be the cause. This sequence joins TRBV7-7 and TRBJ2-7, with D maybe TRBD2 (6 bases). The CDR3 length is 14 residues. Germline CDR1 SSHAT, CDR2 FNYEAQ (reference sequence). The CDR3 region has the DNA TGTGCTAGCAGGTGGAGGGCCGGGTGCTACGAGCAGTACTTC. This codes for CASRWRAGCYEQYF.

The CDR3 bases are TGTGCCAGCAGCTTGGATGGGTTGAAGATTGAGACCCAGTACTTC. It is translated as CASSLDGLKIETQYF. V and J are TRBV5-4 and TRBJ2-5, with unresolved D. Germline values: CDR1 SGHNT, CDR2 YYREEE (reference sequence). The CDR3 length is 15 residues. Trimming stripped 0 bases from V and 5 bases from J, with 14 bases between.

CDR3 DNA: TGTGCCAGCAGCTTCGGCGGGGCCGGGGCCAACGTCCTGACTTTC. Its protein is CASSFGGAGANVLTF. The chain recombines TRBV5-6 with TRBJ2-6, with a tentative D call TRBD2 (6 bases). V dropped 2 bases and J dropped 4 bases, with 10 bases sitting between them. This CDR3 is 15 amino acids long. CDR1 is SGHDT and CDR2 is YYEEEE in the germline V gene.

The gene calls are TRBV7-2 and TRBJ2-2; 10 positions match TRBD2. Germline CDR1 and CDR2: SGHTA and FQGNSA. V was clipped by 7 bases and J by 1 base; unmatched bases: 6. This CDR3 contains 16 residues. The CDR3 nucleotides are TGTGCCAGCATCCGGACTAGCGGACTGAACACCGGGGAGCTGTTTTTT. It is translated as CASIRTSGLNTGELFF.

The V gene is TRBV29-1, the J gene TRBJ1-1; D unclear. Trimming left V 6 bases short and J 0 bases short, with 11 bases between. The CDR3 length is 13 residues. Looked up from germline, CDR1 is SQVTM and CDR2 is ANQGSEA. In DNA, the CDR3 is TGCAGCGTGTCGGAGGTGATGAACACTGAAGCTTTCTTT. This codes for CSVSEVMNTEAFF.

This chain links TRBV4-2 with TRBJ2-7; D remains unclear. The CDR3 covers 16 residues. Germline assignment: CDR1 LGHNA and CDR2 YNFKEQ. V lost 0 bases, J lost 0 bases, and 12 bases lay in between. CDR3 sequence reads: CASSQEGSASSYEQYF. DNA of the CDR3: TGTGCCAGCAGCCAAGAGGGGTCGGCCAGCTCCTACGAGCAGTACTTC.

The CDR3 DNA follows: TGTGCCAGCTCACCTGGGGACGATGGGGCCAACGTCCTGACTTTC. It specifies CASSPGDDGANVLTF. This chain links TRBV18 with TRBJ2-6, with D perhaps being TRBD1 or TRBD2 (5 bases each). Trimming removed 3 bases from V and 3 bases from J, with 9 bases in between. The germline V gene has CDR1 KGHSH and CDR2 LQKENI. The CDR3 length is 15 residues.

The chain carries TRBV6-2 or TRBV6-3 and TRBJ2-1; TRBD2 matches 11 bases. CDR3 length: 17 residues. Germline-derived CDR1 and CDR2 are MNHEY and SVGEGT. V lost 5 bases, J lost 3 bases, and 9 bases stayed unmatched. The chain's CDR3 is CASSVGLAGGLYNEQFF. In nucleotides, the CDR3 is TGTGCCAGCAGTGTCGGCCTAGCGGGGGGTCTCTACAATGAGCAGTTCTTC.

The chain links TRBV7-9 to TRBJ1-2, with D hard to call. Per germline, CDR1 SEHNR and CDR2 FQNEAQ (reference sequence). CDR3 size: 11 residues. Trimming took 2 bases from V and 12 from J, leaving 10 bases between them. In DNA, the CDR3 is TGTGCCAGCAGCTTATTTGTGGAACACACCTTC. Protein product: CASSLFVEHTF.

This chain connects TRBV7-9 to TRBJ1-4; tentative D call: TRBD1 (5 bases). The CDR3 runs 10 residues. Germline assignment: CDR1 SEHNR and CDR2 FQNEAQ (reference sequence). V lost 11 bases, J lost 7 bases, and 8 bases lay in between. This chain's CDR3 is CAAGGEKLFF. Written as DNA, the CDR3 is TGTGCCGCGGGGGGTGAAAAACTGTTTTTT. Complete variable domain (other parts from reference TRBV7-9 and TRBJ1-4): DTGVSQNPRHKITKRGQNVTFRCDPISEHNRLYWYRQTLGQGPEFLTYFQNEAQLEKSRLLSDRFSAERPKGSFSTLEIQRTEQGDSAMYLCAAGGEKLFFGSGTQLSVL.

This clonotype was seen just once. V is TRBV6-5 and J is TRBJ1-2; weak D call: TRBD1 (5 bases). The CDR3 runs to 13 residues. Germline lookup yields CDR1 MNHEY and CDR2 SVGAGI. The ends were cut back, 3 bases at V and 4 bases at J, with 9 bases in the middle. The CDR3 bases are TGTGCCAGCAGTTATCAGGGCCGCTATGGCTACACCTTC. This encodes CASSYQGRYGYTF.

The gene calls are TRBV28 and TRBJ2-7; D may be TRBD2 (6 bases). CDR3 length: 12 amino acids. CDR1 is MDHEN, CDR2 SYDVKM, per germline. Trimming stripped 3 bases from V and 6 bases from J, with 9 bases between. In nucleotides, the CDR3 is TGTGCCAGCAGTTTCTTGGGGGGCGAGCAGTACTTC. Its protein is CASSFLGGEQYF.

The rearrangement uses TRBV20-1 and TRBJ2-1, with D uncertain. The length of the CDR3 is 10 residues. V dropped 6 bases and J dropped 7 bases, with 7 bases sitting between them. The germline V gene has CDR1 DFQATT and CDR2 SNEGSKA (reference sequence). The chain's CDR3 is CSAPRNEQFF. The CDR3 nucleotides read TGCAGTGCCCCGAGGAATGAGCAGTTCTTC.

V and J are TRBV15 and TRBJ2-7; 10 bases fit TRBD2. Germline CDR1 and CDR2: LNHNV and YYDKDF (reference sequence). J was trimmed by 5 bases and V by 7 bases; bases with no gene match: 5. The CDR3 totals 13 residues. The CDR3 loop is CATTSGRRDEQYF. Here the CDR3 DNA reads TGTGCCACCACTAGCGGGAGACGGGACGAGCAGTACTTC.

The chain carries TRBV12-3 or TRBV12-4 and TRBJ2-7, with 7 bases matching TRBD1. J was trimmed by 7 bases and V by 4 bases; bases with no gene match: 1. CDR3 length: 11 residues. The CDR3 spells CASSSGQEQYF. The DNA of the CDR3 is TGTGCCAGCAGTTCGGGACAGGAGCAGTACTTC.